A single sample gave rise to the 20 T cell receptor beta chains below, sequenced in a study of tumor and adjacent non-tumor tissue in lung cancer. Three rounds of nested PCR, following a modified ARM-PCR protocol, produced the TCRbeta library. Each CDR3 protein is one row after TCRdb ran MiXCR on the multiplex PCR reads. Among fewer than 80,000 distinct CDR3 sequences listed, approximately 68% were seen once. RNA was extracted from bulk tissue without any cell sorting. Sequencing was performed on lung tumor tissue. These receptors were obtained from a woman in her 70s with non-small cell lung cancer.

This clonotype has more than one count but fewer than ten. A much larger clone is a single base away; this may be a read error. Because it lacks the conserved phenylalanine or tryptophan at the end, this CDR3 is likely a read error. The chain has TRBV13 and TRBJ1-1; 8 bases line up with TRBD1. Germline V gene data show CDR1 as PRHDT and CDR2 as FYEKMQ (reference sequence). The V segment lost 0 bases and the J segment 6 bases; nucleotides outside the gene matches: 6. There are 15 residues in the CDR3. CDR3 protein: CASSLGRDRGAEAFL. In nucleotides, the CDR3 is TGTGCCAGCAGCTTAGGTCGAGACAGGGGTGCTGAAGCTTTCCTT.

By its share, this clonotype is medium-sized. The CDR3 is CSVTWPPDNIQYF. The CDR3 nucleotides are TGCAGCGTCACATGGCCCCCCGATAACATTCAGTACTTC. The chain uses TRBV29-1 and TRBJ2-4; D is ambiguous. Germline V lookup: CDR1 SQVTM, CDR2 ANQGSEA. Trimming removed 6 bases from V and 7 bases from J, with 16 bases in between. The CDR3 has 13 residues.

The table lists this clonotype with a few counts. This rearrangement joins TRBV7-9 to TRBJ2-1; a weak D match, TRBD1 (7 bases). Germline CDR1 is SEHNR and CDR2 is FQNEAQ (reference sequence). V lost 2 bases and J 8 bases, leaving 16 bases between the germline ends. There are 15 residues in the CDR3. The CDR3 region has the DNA TGTGCCAGCAGCTTACAGACAGGGTGGGGGGATGAGCAGTTCTTC. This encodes CASSLQTGWGDEQFF.

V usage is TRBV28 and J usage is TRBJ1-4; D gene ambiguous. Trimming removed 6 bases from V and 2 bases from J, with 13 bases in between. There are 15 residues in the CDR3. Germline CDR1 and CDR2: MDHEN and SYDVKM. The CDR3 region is CASSQVGDTNEKLFF. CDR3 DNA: TGTGCCAGCAGCCAGGTTGGAGACACTAATGAAAAACTGTTTTTT.

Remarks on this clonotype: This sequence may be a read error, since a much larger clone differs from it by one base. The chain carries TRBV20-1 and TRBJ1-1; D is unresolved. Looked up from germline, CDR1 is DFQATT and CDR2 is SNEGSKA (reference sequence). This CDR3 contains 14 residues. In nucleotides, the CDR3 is TGCAGTACTAGTTGGGTTGGAGGGAACACTGAAGCTTTCTTT. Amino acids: CSTSWVGGNTEAFF.

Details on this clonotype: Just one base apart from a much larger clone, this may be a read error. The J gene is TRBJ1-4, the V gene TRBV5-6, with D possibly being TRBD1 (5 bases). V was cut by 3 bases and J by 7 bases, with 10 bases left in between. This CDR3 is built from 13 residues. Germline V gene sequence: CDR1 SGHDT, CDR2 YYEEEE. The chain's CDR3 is CASSSLGTEKLFF. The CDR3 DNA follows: TGTGCCAGCAGCTCACTAGGGACTGAAAAACTGTTTTTT. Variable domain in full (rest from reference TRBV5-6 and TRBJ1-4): DAGVTQSPTHLIKTRGQQVTLRCSPKSGHDTVSWYQQALGQGPQFIFQYYEEEERQRGNFPDRFSGHQFPNYSSELNVNALLLGDSALYLCASSSLGTEKLFFGSGTQLSVL.

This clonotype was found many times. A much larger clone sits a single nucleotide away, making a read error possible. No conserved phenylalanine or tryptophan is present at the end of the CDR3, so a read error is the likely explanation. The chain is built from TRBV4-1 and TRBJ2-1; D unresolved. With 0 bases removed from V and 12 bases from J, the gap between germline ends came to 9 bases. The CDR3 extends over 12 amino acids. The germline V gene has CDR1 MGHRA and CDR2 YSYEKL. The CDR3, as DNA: TGCGCCAGCAGCCAAGATGAGGACGGGCAGTTCTCC. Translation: CASSQDEDGQFS.

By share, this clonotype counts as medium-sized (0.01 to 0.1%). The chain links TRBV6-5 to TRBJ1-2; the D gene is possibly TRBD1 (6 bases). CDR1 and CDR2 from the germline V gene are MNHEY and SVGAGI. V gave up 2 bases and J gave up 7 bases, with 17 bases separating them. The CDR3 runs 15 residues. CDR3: CASSYPGAGGVGYTF. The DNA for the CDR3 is TGTGCCAGCAGTTACCCCGGGGCGGGGGGCGTTGGCTACACCTTC.

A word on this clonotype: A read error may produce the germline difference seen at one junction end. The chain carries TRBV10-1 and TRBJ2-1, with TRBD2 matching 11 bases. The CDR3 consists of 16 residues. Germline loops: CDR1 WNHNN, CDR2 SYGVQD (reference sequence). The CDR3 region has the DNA TGCGTCAGCAGTGAGTTTACTAGCGGGAGCTACAATAAGCAGTTCTTC. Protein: CVSSEFTSGSYNKQFF.

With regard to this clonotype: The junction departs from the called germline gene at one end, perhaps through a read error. The CDR3 coding sequence is TGTGCCAGAAGGCAAGGGACACTCCCATTAAACTATGGTTACACCTTC. Amino acid sequence: CARRQGTLPLNYGYTF. The genes are TRBV6-6 and TRBJ1-2, with a possible D match to TRBD1 (6 bases). The CDR3 is 16 amino acids. Looked up from germline, CDR1 is MNHNY and CDR2 is SVGAGI (reference sequence).

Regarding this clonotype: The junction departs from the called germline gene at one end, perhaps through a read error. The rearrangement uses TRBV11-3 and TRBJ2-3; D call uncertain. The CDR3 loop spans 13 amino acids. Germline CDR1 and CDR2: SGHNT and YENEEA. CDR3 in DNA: TGTGTCAGCACCTTAGCAATGGGGGATACGCAGTATTTT. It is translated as CVSTLAMGDTQYF.

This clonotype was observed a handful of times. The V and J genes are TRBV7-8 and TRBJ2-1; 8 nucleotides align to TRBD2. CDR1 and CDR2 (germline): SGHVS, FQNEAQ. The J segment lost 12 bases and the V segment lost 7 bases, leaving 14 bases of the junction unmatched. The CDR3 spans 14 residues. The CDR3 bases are TGTGCCAGCACCAGGGCTAGCGGGTTCGAATCGCAGTTCTTC. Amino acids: CASTRASGFESQFF.

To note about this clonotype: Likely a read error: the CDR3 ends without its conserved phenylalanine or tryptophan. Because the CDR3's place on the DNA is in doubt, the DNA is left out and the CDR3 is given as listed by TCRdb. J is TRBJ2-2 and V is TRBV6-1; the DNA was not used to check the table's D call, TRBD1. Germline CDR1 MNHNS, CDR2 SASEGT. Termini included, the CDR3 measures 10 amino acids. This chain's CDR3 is CTSRNPTTRR.

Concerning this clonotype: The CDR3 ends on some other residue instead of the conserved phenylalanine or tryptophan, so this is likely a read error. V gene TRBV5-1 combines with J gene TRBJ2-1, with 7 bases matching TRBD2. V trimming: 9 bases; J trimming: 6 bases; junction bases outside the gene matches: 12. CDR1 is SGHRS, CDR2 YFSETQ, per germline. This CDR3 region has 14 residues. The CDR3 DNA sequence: TGCGCCACTTCATCCGGGACTACGTTCAATGAGCAGTTCCTC. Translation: CATSSGTTFNEQFL.

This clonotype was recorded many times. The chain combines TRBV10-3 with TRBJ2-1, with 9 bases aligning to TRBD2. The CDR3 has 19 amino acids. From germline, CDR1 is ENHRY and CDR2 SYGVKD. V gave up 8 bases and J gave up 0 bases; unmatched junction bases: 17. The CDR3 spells CAISTKVTSGWSSYNEQFF. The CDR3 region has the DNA TGTGCCATCTCGACAAAGGTGACTAGCGGATGGAGCTCCTACAATGAGCAGTTCTTC.

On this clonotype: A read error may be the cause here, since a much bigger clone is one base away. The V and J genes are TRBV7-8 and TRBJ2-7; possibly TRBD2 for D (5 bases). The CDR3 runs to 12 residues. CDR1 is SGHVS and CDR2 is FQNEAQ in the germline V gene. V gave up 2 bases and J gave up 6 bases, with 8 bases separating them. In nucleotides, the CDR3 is TGTGCCAGCAGCTTAAGCACTAGCGAGCAGTACTTC. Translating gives CASSLSTSEQYF.

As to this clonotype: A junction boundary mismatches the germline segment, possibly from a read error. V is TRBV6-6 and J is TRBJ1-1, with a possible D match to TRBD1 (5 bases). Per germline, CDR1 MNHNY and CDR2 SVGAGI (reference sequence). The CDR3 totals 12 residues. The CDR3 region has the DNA TGTGCCGGAGCGGGGGGGGAGGCTGAAACTTTCTTT. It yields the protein CAGAGGEAETFF.

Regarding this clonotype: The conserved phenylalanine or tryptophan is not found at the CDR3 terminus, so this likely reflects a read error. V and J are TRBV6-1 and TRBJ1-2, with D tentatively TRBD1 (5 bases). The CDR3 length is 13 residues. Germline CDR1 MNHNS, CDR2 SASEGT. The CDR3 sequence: CTSTKGQGDGYTY. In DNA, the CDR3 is TGTACCAGCACGAAGGGCCAGGGTGATGGCTACACCTAC.

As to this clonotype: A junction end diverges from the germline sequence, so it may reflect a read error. This CDR3 reads CTSSLGGPVVAGYTF. The DNA for the CDR3 is TGTACCAGCAGCTTGGGGGGGCCAGTGGTGGCTGGTTACACCTTC. The rearrangement links TRBV5-4 to TRBJ1-2; tentative D call: TRBD1 (6 bases). The CDR3 is made up of 15 amino acids. Germline assignment: CDR1 SGHNT and CDR2 YYREEE (reference sequence).

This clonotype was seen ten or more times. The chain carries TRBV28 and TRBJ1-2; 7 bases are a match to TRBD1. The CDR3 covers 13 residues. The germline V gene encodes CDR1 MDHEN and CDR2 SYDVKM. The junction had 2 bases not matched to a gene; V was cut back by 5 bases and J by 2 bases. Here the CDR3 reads CASSPGQNYGYTF. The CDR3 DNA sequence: TGTGCCAGCAGTCCGGGACAGAACTATGGCTACACCTTC.